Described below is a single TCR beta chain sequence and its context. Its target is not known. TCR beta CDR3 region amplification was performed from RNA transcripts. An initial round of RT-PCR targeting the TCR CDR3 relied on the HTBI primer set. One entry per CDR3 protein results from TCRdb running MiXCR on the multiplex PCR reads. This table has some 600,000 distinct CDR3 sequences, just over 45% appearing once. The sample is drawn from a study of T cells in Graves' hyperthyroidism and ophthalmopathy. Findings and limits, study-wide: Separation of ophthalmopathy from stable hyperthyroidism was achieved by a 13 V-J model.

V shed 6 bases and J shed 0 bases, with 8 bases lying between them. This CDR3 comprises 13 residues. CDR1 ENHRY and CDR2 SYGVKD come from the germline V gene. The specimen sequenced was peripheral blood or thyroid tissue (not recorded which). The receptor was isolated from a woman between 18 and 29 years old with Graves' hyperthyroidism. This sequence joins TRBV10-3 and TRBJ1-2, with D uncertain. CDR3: CAIRAGANYGYTF. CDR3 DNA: TGTGCCATCAGGGCAGGAGCTAACTATGGCTACACCTTC.